This T cell receptor (beta chain) stems from a study of cytomegalovirus exposure and HLA in healthy donors (TCRdb year 2017). Turning to the overall study: The 666 repertoires of the first cohort and the 120 validation repertoires were produced on the same platform, according to a later analysis. The aim of the study was to test whether cataloging public T cell receptors could identify signatures of past pathogen exposure. High-throughput TCR immunosequencing, statistical association of individual TCRs with disease status, and machine learning were combined to predict cytomegalovirus infection status. In addition to the first cohort of 666 subjects, a separate validation cohort of 120 different subjects was used. Overall study outcomes, separate from this receptor: A later analysis had no HLA typing for the validation cohort, so co-occurrence there was scored across all 110 or so repertoires. In a later analysis, TCRs clustered in the first cohort were found to also tend to co-occur in the approximately 120 validation repertoires, with 90% to 95% of cluster scores above 0. According to the authors, the approach could potentially be generalized to other disease states and immunological phenotypes. The classifier was reported to diagnose cytomegalovirus status with high specificity and sensitivity in both the original and validation cohorts. While some public TCRs were present in many individuals, most TCR sequences turned up only very rarely across donors. In vitro tests confirmed that three of the cytomegalovirus-associated TCR beta chains recognize cytomegalovirus antigens. The study gave a list of 150 to 200 TCR beta chains associated with cytomegalovirus.

Separate from the roughly 650-subject first cohort, the validation cohort of roughly 130 subjects was the group to which the donors belonged. The library was produced with the immunoSEQ multiplex PCR assay. Processing in the source paper ran as follows. A statistical classification framework was developed to diagnose cytomegalovirus status using the catalog of TCR beta chain sequences. Not all clones reach the TCRdb copy of this immuneACCESS table, which keeps in-frame sequences only. Checked studies attribute under half of the gap to unresolved V genes and leave the rest unexplained. V and J calls and clone size are as listed in that table; D and trimming were resolved from the DNA. The sample profile shows over 150,000 clones; roughly 90% of them were found once. Around 22% of the sample is held by the ten biggest clonotypes. Turning to this clone: The antigen it binds to is not known. It has no much larger one-base neighbor in the sample; base qualities were not kept.

Based on the germline V gene, the CDR1 and CDR2 sequences are SGHAT and FQNNGV. Cut back by 3 bases and 1 base, the V and J ends lie 16 bases apart. Reading from cysteine to phenylalanine, the CDR3 counts 16 amino acids. Only the CDR3 part of the read is kept: 48 bases, read in frame from the first base. The specimen sequenced was PBMCs. The clonotype comes from a young man in good health and CMV-seropositive. Here the chain combines TRBV11-2 and TRBJ2-7; the D region possibly corresponds to TRBD2 (6 bases align). CDR3 protein: CASSFDRPGVSYEQYF. In nucleotides, the sequence is TGTGCCAGCAGCTTCGACCGCCCGGGGGTATCCTACGAGCAGTACTTC.